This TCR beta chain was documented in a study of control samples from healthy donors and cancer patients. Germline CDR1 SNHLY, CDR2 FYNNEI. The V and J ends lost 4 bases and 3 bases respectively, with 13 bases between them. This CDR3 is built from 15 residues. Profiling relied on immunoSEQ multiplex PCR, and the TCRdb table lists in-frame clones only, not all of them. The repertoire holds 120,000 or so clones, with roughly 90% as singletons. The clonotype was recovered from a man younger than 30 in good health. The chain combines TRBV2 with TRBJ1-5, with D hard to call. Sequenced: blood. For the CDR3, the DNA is TGTGCCAGCAGTGCTTCTCAGGCGGACAATCAGCCCCAGCATTTT. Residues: CASSASQADNQPQHF.